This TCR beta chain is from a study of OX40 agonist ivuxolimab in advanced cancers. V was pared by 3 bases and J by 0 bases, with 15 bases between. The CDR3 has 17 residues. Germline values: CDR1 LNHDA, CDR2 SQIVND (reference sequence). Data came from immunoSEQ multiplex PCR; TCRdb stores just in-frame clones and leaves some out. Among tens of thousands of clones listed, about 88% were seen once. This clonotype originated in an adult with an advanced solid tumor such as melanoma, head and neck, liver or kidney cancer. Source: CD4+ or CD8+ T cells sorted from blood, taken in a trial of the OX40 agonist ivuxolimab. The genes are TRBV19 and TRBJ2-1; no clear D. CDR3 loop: CASSIGEALSSYNEQFF. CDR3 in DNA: TGTGCCAGTAGTATCGGTGAGGCCTTGAGCTCCTACAATGAGCAGTTCTTC.